This TCR beta chain was recorded in a study of beta chain features in type 1 diabetes. The wider study: On cell yields, gender and age, patients and healthy donors were similar. Findings and limits, study-wide: A moderate, significant TCRB CDR3 shortening appeared in type 1 diabetes across four CD4+ subsets. Unsettled here was the matter of whether HLA type influences TCRB rearrangement. Within the patient group, naive, central memory and Treg TCRB repertoires appeared more similar to each other than within healthy donors.

This clone was detected only a few times. Its antigen is unknown. Isolated RNA was reverse transcribed in full, so expressed TCRB transcripts were sequenced. Assay: immunoSEQ multiplex PCR; the TCRdb copy retains only in-frame clones and omits some. The repertoire holds about 150,000 clones, with 7.8% as singletons. Trimming removed 3 bases at V and 4 bases at J, with 12 bases between. CDR1 and CDR2 (germline): LGHNA, YSLEER. The CDR3 has 15 amino acids. The sequence was obtained from a middle-aged woman with type 1 diabetes. Material for sequencing was central memory CD4+ T cells from blood. The chain uses TRBV4-3 and TRBJ2-2, with D unclear. The CDR3 region has the DNA TGCGCCAGCAGCCACAGAACACAGAGCACCGGGGAGCTGTTTTTT. Translating gives CASSHRTQSTGELFF.